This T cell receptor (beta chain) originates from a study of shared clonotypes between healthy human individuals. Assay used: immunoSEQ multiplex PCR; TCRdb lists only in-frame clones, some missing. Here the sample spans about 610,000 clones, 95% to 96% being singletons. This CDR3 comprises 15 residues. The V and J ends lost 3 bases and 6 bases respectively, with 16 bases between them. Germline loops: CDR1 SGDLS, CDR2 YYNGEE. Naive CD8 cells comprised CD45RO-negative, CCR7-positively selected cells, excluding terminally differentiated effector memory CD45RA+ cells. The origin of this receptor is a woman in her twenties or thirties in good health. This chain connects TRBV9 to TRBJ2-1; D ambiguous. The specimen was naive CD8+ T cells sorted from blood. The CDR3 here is CASSDKGLLPNEQFF. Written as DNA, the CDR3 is TGTGCCAGCAGCGATAAAGGGCTCCTCCCCAATGAGCAGTTCTTC.